Each of the 17 T cell receptor beta chains below was sequenced from the same sample in a study of T cells in Graves' hyperthyroidism and ophthalmopathy. Researchers amplified the TCR beta CDR3 regions from RNA transcripts. In the first-round RT-PCR of the TCR CDR3, the HTBI primer set was used. TCRdb reanalysed the multiplex PCR reads using MiXCR and keeps one entry per CDR3 protein. The sample includes about 770,000 distinct CDR3 sequences, roughly a sixth of them seen just once. The sample taken for sequencing was blood. These receptors were collected from a woman aged 50 to 65 with Graves' hyperthyroidism that later progressed to Graves' ophthalmopathy.

This clonotype was recorded a few times. V and J are TRBV29-1 and TRBJ1-1; D gene ambiguous. The CDR3 is made up of 13 amino acids. Per the germline V gene, CDR1 is SQVTM and CDR2 is ANQGSEA. V was trimmed by 0 bases and J by 7 bases, leaving 12 bases between them. CDR3 sequence (DNA): TGCAGCGTTGAAGATCGTGGTGCGTTTGAAGCTTTCTTT. Translated: CSVEDRGAFEAFF. Variable domain in full (rest from reference TRBV29-1 and TRBJ1-1): SAVISQKPSRDICQRGTSLTIQCQVDSQVTMMFWYRQQPGQSLTLIATANQGSEATYESGFVIDKFPISRPNLTFSTLTVSNMSPEDSSIYLCSVEDRGAFEAFFGQGTRLTVV.

This clonotype was counted a few times. The chain combines TRBV2 with TRBJ2-5; D remains unclear. The V end was cut by 7 bases, the J end by 1 base, with 7 bases between. The CDR3 has 12 amino acids. Per germline, CDR1 SNHLY and CDR2 FYNNEI. The CDR3 sequence: CASIPVQETQYF. The CDR3 DNA is TGTGCCAGCATCCCAGTCCAAGAGACCCAGTACTTC.

The chain is built from TRBV19 and TRBJ2-3; 7 nucleotides agree with TRBD2. Germline V gene lookup returns CDR1 LNHDA and CDR2 SQIVND (reference sequence). V lost 5 bases, J lost 6 bases, and 14 bases stayed unmatched. The CDR3 is made up of 16 amino acids. The CDR3 sequence: CASSSRLAATQDTQYF. The CDR3 DNA follows: TGTGCCAGTAGTTCTAGACTAGCAGCAACGCAGGATACGCAGTATTTT.

This clonotype was observed at least ten times. CDR3 amino acids: CASSEESYEQYF. Written as DNA, the CDR3 is TGTGCCAGCAGTGAAGAATCCTACGAGCAGTACTTC. The J gene is TRBJ2-7, the V gene TRBV2, with no clear D. From germline, CDR1 is SNHLY and CDR2 FYNNEI. Trimming pared 1 base from V and 1 base from J, leaving 2 bases between. This CDR3 spans 12 amino acids. Variable domain in full (rest from reference TRBV2 and TRBJ2-7): EPEVTQTPSHQVTQMGQEVILRCVPISNHLYFYWYRQILGQKVEFLVSFYNNEISEKSEIFDDQFSVERPDGSNFTLKIRSTKLEDSAMYFCASSEESYEQYFGPGTRLTVT.

V usage is TRBV6-1 and J usage is TRBJ1-5, with 7 bases that match TRBD1. Germline lookup yields CDR1 MNHNS and CDR2 SASEGT. This CDR3 has 15 amino acids. The ends lost 3 bases at V and 8 bases at J; junction bases unmatched: 10. The DNA of the CDR3 is TGTGCCAGCAGTGAGGGACAGCCCTCCTCCAAGCCCCAGCATTTT. This encodes CASSEGQPSSKPQHF.

J is TRBJ1-1 and V is TRBV5-8; TRBD1 agrees at 7 bases. This CDR3 spans 15 amino acids. Germline V gene sequence: CDR1 SGHTS, CDR2 YDEGEE. Losses at the gene ends were 5 bases for V and 6 bases for J; bases not matched to a gene: 13. The CDR3 DNA sequence: TGTGCCAGCAGTCTCCCCTCTACAGGGGACGCTGAAGCTTTCTTT. As protein: CASSLPSTGDAEAFF.

V usage is TRBV3-1 and J usage is TRBJ1-3, with a weak D call TRBD1 (5 bases). Between the trimmed V and J ends, which lost 0 bases and 0 bases, there was a span of 9 bases. Germline V CDR1 and CDR2: LGHDT, YNNKEL (reference sequence). CDR3 size: 16 residues. Written as DNA, the CDR3 is TGTGCCAGCAGCCAAGATCCAGGGATCTCTGGAAACACCATATATTTT. It translates to CASSQDPGISGNTIYF.

This clonotype was recorded at least ten times. The chain recombines TRBV6-1 with TRBJ2-1; D is possibly TRBD2 (6 bases). Trimming stripped 7 bases from V and 0 bases from J, with 16 bases between. The CDR3 extends over 16 amino acids. Germline lookup yields CDR1 MNHNS and CDR2 SASEGT. CDR3 coding DNA: TGTGCCAGCACCGAAGTCCTCGGGAGCTCCTACAATGAGCAGTTCTTC. Translation gives CASTEVLGSSYNEQFF.

At least ten counts were recorded for this clonotype. This sequence joins TRBV3-1 and TRBJ2-7; D is perhaps TRBD1 (5 bases). V dropped 3 bases and J dropped 3 bases, with 9 bases sitting between them. CDR1 and CDR2 (germline): LGHDT, YNNKEL (reference sequence). CDR3 length: 13 amino acids. The CDR3: CASSHADSYEQYF. CDR3 bases: TGTGCCAGCAGCCACGCTGACAGCTACGAGCAGTACTTC.

In its sample, this clonotype was seen a few times. The chain links TRBV12-3 or TRBV12-4 to TRBJ2-3, with TRBD2 identical over 12 bases. The J segment lost 5 bases and the V segment lost 6 bases, leaving 12 bases of the junction unmatched. CDR3 length equals 17 residues. DNA of the CDR3: TGTGCCAGCAGCTACCGGCGACTAGCGGGGGCGGGAGATACGCAGTATTTT. Its protein product is CASSYRRLAGAGDTQYF.

In its sample, this clonotype was seen a few times. The chain links TRBV6-8 to TRBJ1-1; D not resolved. V was shortened by 5 bases and J by 0 bases, with 10 bases between the two germline ends. Germline CDR1 MNHGY, CDR2 SAAAGT. The CDR3 extends over 14 amino acids. The CDR3 spells CASSTVSLNTEAFF. The CDR3 coding sequence is TGTGCCAGCAGTACCGTCAGCCTGAACACTGAAGCTTTCTTT.

This clonotype was picked up many times. This chain uses TRBV7-2 with TRBJ1-1, with D maybe TRBD1 (6 bases). CDR3 length equals 16 residues. V gave up 2 bases and J gave up 0 bases, with 13 bases separating them. CDR1 is SGHTA and CDR2 is FQGNSA in the germline V gene. The CDR3 sequence: CASSLPGGSMNTEAFF. Written as DNA, the CDR3 is TGTGCCAGCAGCTTACCCGGGGGCTCCATGAACACTGAAGCTTTCTTT.

Only a few counts were recorded for this clonotype. The chain uses TRBV29-1 and TRBJ2-7; D remains unclear. Germline lookup yields CDR1 SQVTM and CDR2 ANQGSEA. CDR3 size: 13 residues. Trimming took 4 bases from V and 6 from J, leaving 16 bases between them. The CDR3 DNA is TGCAGCGTTGTAAGGCAGAATCGTCTCGAGCAGTACTTC. Its translation: CSVVRQNRLEQYF.

This clonotype was detected ten times or more. The chain links TRBV6-1 to TRBJ2-1, with 14 bases identical to TRBD2. The length of the CDR3 is 17 residues. The germline gives CDR1 MNHNS, CDR2 SASEGT. V was pared by 6 bases and J by 10 bases, with 14 bases of the junction left unmatched. CDR3 nucleotides: TGTGCCAGCAGGAGGTCCCGACTAGCGGGGGGGACCAGAGAGCAGTTCTTC. Protein sequence: CASRRSRLAGGTREQFF.

This clonotype was detected ten times or more. The J gene is TRBJ2-2, the V gene TRBV18, with 8 bases lining up with TRBD1. The CDR3 extends over 14 amino acids. Trimming at V came to 0 bases and at J to 8 bases, leaving 2 bases not matched to a gene. The germline V gene has CDR1 KGHSH and CDR2 LQKENI. The CDR3 sequence is CASSPPTGAGELFF. As DNA, the CDR3 is TGTGCCAGCTCACCACCGACAGGGGCAGGGGAGCTGTTTTTT.

This chain joins TRBV7-2 and TRBJ1-4; D is uncertain. Trimming removed 5 bases from V and 4 bases from J, with 11 bases in between. Germline CDR1 and CDR2: SGHTA and FQGNSA. The CDR3 is made up of 14 amino acids. In DNA, the CDR3 is TGTGCCAGCAGCGACGGGTTTGGTAATGAAAAACTGTTTTTT. The encoded protein is CASSDGFGNEKLFF.

This chain uses TRBV2 with TRBJ2-7; 9 bases line up with TRBD1. CDR1 and CDR2 (germline): SNHLY, FYNNEI. V was pared by 6 bases and J by 5 bases, with 17 bases of the junction left unmatched. CDR3 length: 17 amino acids. CDR3 sequence reads: CASRQLLTMDRGNEQYF. The CDR3 DNA reads as TGTGCCAGCAGACAACTACTTACCATGGACAGGGGCAACGAGCAGTACTTC.